One sample yielded the 17 T cell receptor beta chains listed below, sequenced in a study of OX40 agonist ivuxolimab in advanced cancers. This table comes from immunoSEQ multiplex PCR, and its TCRdb copy is limited to in-frame clones, with some not included. The table includes about 100,000 clones, 95% to 96% detected once. This specimen was CD4+ or CD8+ T cells sorted from blood, taken in a trial of the OX40 agonist ivuxolimab. Receptor source: an adult with an advanced solid tumor such as melanoma, head and neck, liver or kidney cancer.

The gene calls are TRBV9 and TRBJ2-7, with 9 bases lining up with TRBD1. The germline gives CDR1 SGDLS, CDR2 YYNGEE. Trimming removed 1 base from V and 6 bases from J; junction bases left unmatched: 5. CDR3 length equals 14 residues. The CDR3 is CASSVMGQGSEQYF. The CDR3 DNA follows: TGTGCCAGCAGCGTAATGGGACAGGGATCCGAGCAGTACTTC.

J is TRBJ2-1 and V is TRBV4-3; 8 nucleotides match TRBD2. Germline V gene data show CDR1 as LGHNA and CDR2 as YSLEER. J gave up 8 bases and V 1 base, and 1 base lay outside the gene matches. The CDR3 is 13 residues long. CDR3 amino acids: CASSQGAGDEQFF. The CDR3 coding sequence is TGCGCCAGCAGCCAAGGAGCGGGGGATGAGCAGTTCTTC.

The chain links TRBV29-1 to TRBJ1-1; D is perhaps TRBD1 (6 bases). CDR1 is SQVTM and CDR2 is ANQGSEA in the germline V gene. This CDR3 is built from 12 residues. Trimming took off 8 bases at V and 5 bases at J, with 15 bases between the two ends. CDR3 protein: CSTWGLSTEAFF. The CDR3 coding sequence is TGCAGCACATGGGGGCTGTCAACTGAAGCTTTCTTT.

The rearrangement uses TRBV11-2 and TRBJ2-1; 11 bases align to TRBD2. The CDR3 runs 17 residues. Trimming took 0 bases from V and 4 from J; bases not matched to a gene: 5. Germline V gives CDR1 SGHAT, CDR2 FQNNGV. CDR3 DNA sequence: TGTGCCAGCAGCTTAGATCCGGGACTAGCGGCGTACAATGAGCAGTTCTTC. Protein product: CASSLDPGLAAYNEQFF.

This chain joins TRBV5-4 and TRBJ2-3; 8 nucleotides match TRBD1. V lost 4 bases to trimming and J lost 0 bases; unmatched junction nucleotides: 10. The CDR3 has 17 amino acids. Germline lookup yields CDR1 SGHNT and CDR2 YYREEE (reference sequence). CDR3: CASSPSLDRASTDTQYF. CDR3 nucleotides: TGTGCCAGCAGCCCTTCCCTGGACAGGGCTAGCACAGATACGCAGTATTTT. Supplemented by reference TRBV5-4 and TRBJ2-3, the full variable domain reads ETGVTQSPTHLIKTRGQQVTLRCSSQSGHNTVSWYQQALGQGPQFIFQYYREEENGRGNFPPRFSGLQFPNYSSELNVNALELDDSALYLCASSPSLDRASTDTQYFGPGTRLTVL.

V is TRBV28 and J is TRBJ2-1; 9 bases align to TRBD1. The CDR3 extends over 15 amino acids. Germline V gene sequence: CDR1 MDHEN, CDR2 SYDVKM. V lost 6 bases and J lost 6; bases outside the gene matches: 9. The CDR3 loop reads CASRPTGGARNEQFF. CDR3 coding DNA: TGTGCCAGCAGACCTACAGGGGGCGCGCGCAATGAGCAGTTCTTC.

The chain carries TRBV29-1 and TRBJ2-7; TRBD1 aligns across 8 bases. V gave up 1 base and J gave up 4 bases; unmatched junction bases: 0. CDR1 SQVTM and CDR2 ANQGSEA come from the germline V gene. The CDR3 sequence is 12 residues long. The CDR3 nucleotides read TGCAGCGTTGAAGGGACAGGGTACGAGCAGTACTTC. Its protein product is CSVEGTGYEQYF.

CDR3 nucleotide sequence: TGTGCCAGCAGTTTCAGCAGGGGACTAGCGGGGGGCCACACCGGGGAGCTGTTTTTT. Protein: CASSFSRGLAGGHTGELFF. The chain recombines TRBV28 with TRBJ2-2, with 15 nucleotides matching TRBD2. Unmatched junction bases numbered 8, after V lost 3 bases and J lost 3 bases. The CDR3 extends over 19 amino acids. Germline V CDR1 and CDR2: MDHEN, SYDVKM.

The chain carries TRBV6-5 and TRBJ2-7, with 10 bases lining up with TRBD1. V dropped 1 base and J dropped 5; count of bases not matched to a gene: 8. This CDR3 is built from 16 residues. Per the germline V gene, CDR1 is MNHEY and CDR2 is SVGAGI. The CDR3 sequence is CASSYLPGQGIHEQYF. The CDR3 DNA reads TGTGCCAGCAGTTACTTACCGGGACAGGGGATCCACGAGCAGTACTTC.

This clone was counted a single time. The rearrangement links TRBV15 to TRBJ2-7; D possibly matches TRBD1 or TRBD2 (6 bases each). Germline values: CDR1 LNHNV, CDR2 YYDKDF (reference sequence). The CDR3 is 15 residues long. V lost 0 bases to trimming and J lost 4 bases, with 13 bases between them. DNA for the CDR3: TGTGCCACCAGCAGAGATAAAGGGGGAGGATACGAGCAGTACTTC. Translated: CATSRDKGGGYEQYF.

This clone came up once. This chain uses TRBV16 with TRBJ2-2; 7 bases fit TRBD2. The CDR3 length is 16 residues. V trimming: 2 bases; J trimming: 1 base; junction bases outside the gene matches: 4. Germline loops: CDR1 KGHSY, CDR2 FQNENV. In nucleotides, the CDR3 is TGTGCCAGCAGCCAAGAAGCGGGGATGAACACCGGGGAGCTGTTTTTT. This translates into CASSQEAGMNTGELFF.

The chain carries TRBV25-1 and TRBJ2-7; tentatively, D is TRBD1 (6 bases). This CDR3 contains 15 residues. Germline loops: CDR1 MGHDK, CDR2 SYGVNS. The V gene lost 1 base and the J gene lost 5 bases, with 15 bases spanning the gap. CDR3 in amino acids: CASSEWRTVQDEQYF. The CDR3 DNA follows: TGTGCCAGCAGTGAATGGAGGACAGTCCAGGACGAGCAGTACTTC.

The rearrangement links TRBV28 to TRBJ1-5; possibly TRBD1 for D (6 bases). Trimming pared 3 bases from V and 4 bases from J, leaving 13 bases between. CDR1 is MDHEN and CDR2 is SYDVKM in the germline V gene. CDR3 size: 15 residues. The CDR3, as DNA: TGTGCCAGCAGTTTCCCAACAGGGCTTAATCAGCCCCAGCATTTT. It is translated as CASSFPTGLNQPQHF.

This clone is a singleton in its sample. The V and J genes are TRBV29-1 and TRBJ2-1; TRBD1 matches 7 bases. Per germline, CDR1 SQVTM and CDR2 ANQGSEA. This CDR3 region has 10 residues. The trim removed 7 bases at V and 10 bases at J, leaving 4 bases unmatched. The CDR3 region has the DNA TGCAGCGCCGGGACAGCCGAGCAGTTCTTC. Translating gives CSAGTAEQFF.

This rearrangement joins TRBV28 to TRBJ1-1, with D maybe TRBD1 (5 bases). V lost 4 bases, J lost 0 bases, and 9 bases lay in between. This CDR3 spans 14 amino acids. Germline V gene lookup returns CDR1 MDHEN and CDR2 SYDVKM. The CDR3 protein is CASSSGTVNTEAFF. The CDR3, as DNA: TGTGCCAGCAGTTCCGGGACGGTGAACACTGAAGCTTTCTTT.

The gene calls are TRBV7-9 and TRBJ2-7, with 12 bases that match TRBD1. With 3 bases clipped from V and 7 bases from J, the junction kept 4 bases outside the gene matches. This CDR3 contains 14 residues. Germline V lookup: CDR1 SEHNR, CDR2 FQNEAQ (reference sequence). The CDR3 DNA reads TGTGCCAGCAGCTTTGGGACAGGGGGCCGGGAGCAGTACTTC. Amino acids: CASSFGTGGREQYF.

This chain uses TRBV20-1 with TRBJ2-1; weak D call: TRBD1 (6 bases). Germline lookup yields CDR1 DFQATT and CDR2 SNEGSKA (reference sequence). The CDR3 length is 11 residues. V lost 4 bases to trimming and J lost 7 bases, with 8 bases between them. The CDR3 DNA sequence: TGCAGTGCTAACAGGGTTAATGAGCAGTTCTTC. This encodes CSANRVNEQFF.